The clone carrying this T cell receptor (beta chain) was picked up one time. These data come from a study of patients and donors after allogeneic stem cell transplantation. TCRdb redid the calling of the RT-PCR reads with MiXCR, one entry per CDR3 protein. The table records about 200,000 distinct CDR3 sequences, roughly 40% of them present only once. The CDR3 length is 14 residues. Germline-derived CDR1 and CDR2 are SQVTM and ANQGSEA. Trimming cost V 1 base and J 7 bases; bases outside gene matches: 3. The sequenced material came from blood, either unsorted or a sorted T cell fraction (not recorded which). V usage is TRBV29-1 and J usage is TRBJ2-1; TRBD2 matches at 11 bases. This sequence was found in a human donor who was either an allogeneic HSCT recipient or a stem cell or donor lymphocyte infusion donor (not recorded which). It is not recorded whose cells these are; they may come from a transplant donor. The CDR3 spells CSVEGTSGPNEQFF. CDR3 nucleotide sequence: TGCAGCGTTGAAGGGACTAGCGGGCCTAATGAGCAGTTCTTC.